This T cell receptor (beta chain) was captured by sequencing in a study of human T cells and chemical hapten exposure. Sample time point: pre-sensitization, week 0. Treatment given: therapeutic diphenylcyclopropenone sensitization with weekly scalp DPC. From the RACE reads, TCRdb called clonotypes with MiXCR, one entry per CDR3 protein. This table holds about 98,000 distinct CDR3 sequences, 10% to 13% found once. With V trimmed by 6 bases and J by 5 bases, 9 bases remained unmatched. Per the germline V gene, CDR1 is MNHEY and CDR2 is SVGEGT. The CDR3 loop spans 14 amino acids. This clonotype was observed at least ten times.

The chain recombines TRBV6-2 or TRBV6-3 with TRBJ2-7, with 8 bases lining up with TRBD1. The sequencing here drew on whole blood, taken in connection with sensitization to the hapten diphenylcyclopropenone (DPC). This receptor was obtained from a woman aged 55-70 years with alopecia areata. Some clones in this sample may be carry-over from other donors' samples. The CDR3 DNA is TGTGCCAGCAGCAGACAGGGGTTGAGGCACGAGCAGTACTTC. This gives the protein CASSRQGLRHEQYF.